This T cell receptor (beta chain) derives from a study of blood T cell repertoires in COVID-19. Turning to the study itself: The samples span acute and convalescent COVID-19 from the United States, Italy and Spain. PBMCs, B-cell-depleted T cells, or T cells were the source of the cDNA or gDNA that made up the material.

Patients in Seattle were enrolled during active infection, then followed longitudinally. In the source study's methods: How many nucleated cells were present was estimated from reference gene primer amplification. Assay used: immunoSEQ multiplex PCR; TCRdb lists only in-frame clones, some missing. For V, J and clone size, that table is used; D and trimming come from the DNA. This repertoire shows 150,000 to 180,000 clones, roughly 84% found once; its top ten account for 0.63%. The CDR3 totals 15 residues. The V end lost 4 bases, the J end lost 2 bases, and 15 bases lay between the germline ends. Looked up from germline, CDR1 is LGHDT and CDR2 is YNNKEL (reference sequence).

The receptor comes from a man aged 55-75 years with COVID-19, enrolled during active disease. This chain links TRBV3-1 (or the pseudogene TRBV3-2) with TRBJ2-7; D may be TRBD2 (6 bases). The sequencing input was peripheral blood. The CDR3 bases are TGTGCCAGCAGCCGGGAAGGGCGGGAAGCCTACGAGCAGTACTTC. It is translated as CASSREGREAYEQYF.